This T cell receptor beta chain stems from a study of sequential checkpoint blockade in melanoma. Study-level information: First-line arms were nivolumab then ipilimumab, or the reverse, randomized 1:1. After both sequences, patients received maintenance nivolumab.

The protocol was immunoSEQ multiplex PCR, while the TCRdb copy is restricted to in-frame clones and leaves out a portion. The sample comprises about 11,000 clones, about 81% of which are singletons, and 11% rests with the top ten. The germline V gene encodes CDR1 SGHNT and CDR2 YYREEE (reference sequence). V was shortened by 0 bases and J by 0 bases, with 7 bases between the two germline ends. This CDR3 is built from 14 residues. Treatment meaning: randomized to nivolumab then ipilimumab (arm A) or the reverse (arm B). None of the patients previously received DNA-damaging chemotherapy. From thawed PBMCs, live CD3+CD8+ cells negative for CD19 and CD56 were sorted.

This receptor was taken from a human donor with melanoma. This chain uses TRBV5-4 with TRBJ2-7; a weak D match, TRBD1 (5 bases). The specimen comprised CD8+ T cells sorted from blood (inferred from file names), sampled from a patient given nivolumab and ipilimumab in sequence. CDR3 loop: CASSLGRGSYEQYF. The DNA of the CDR3 is TGTGCCAGCAGCTTGGGAAGGGGCTCCTACGAGCAGTACTTC.